This TCR beta chain appears in the sequencing data of a study of blood T cell repertoires in COVID-19. Study information: The samples span acute and convalescent COVID-19 from the United States, Italy and Spain. PBMCs, B-cell-depleted T cells, or T cells provided the cDNA or gDNA that made up the material.

Original analysis: For nucleated cells, counts were estimated from reference gene primer amplification. Only in-frame clones appear in the TCRdb table, and some are missing; sequencing was by immunoSEQ multiplex PCR. That table furnishes V, J and clone size, whereas the DNA furnished D and trimming. The data hold around 230,000 clones, with 82% observed a single time. The CDR3 is 17 amino acids. Trimming took 3 bases from V and 0 from J, leaving 15 bases between them. This chain uses TRBV23-1 with TRBJ2-4; unclear D gene. TRBV23-1 is an ORF, and what it does is uncertain. This TCR was recovered from a woman aged 60-75 years with active or convalescent COVID-19. What was sequenced was peripheral blood. Here the CDR3 reads CASSHRSKTLAKNIQYF. In DNA, the CDR3 is TGCGCCAGCAGTCATAGGTCAAAGACTCTAGCCAAAAACATTCAGTACTTC.